This T cell receptor beta chain was found in a study of cytomegalovirus exposure and HLA in healthy donors. Regarding the study as a whole: Cytomegalovirus association was listed for around 180 TCR beta chains. In a later analysis, productive TCRs from donors in an Asian-associated ancestry cluster reportedly carried fewer N-insertions than the cohort mean. In a later analysis, specific HLA alleles were associated with 16,000 or so TCR beta sequences at a 0.05 false discovery rate.

PCR employed 60 Vbeta and 13 Jbeta primers. Some clones are missing from TCRdb's copy, which holds only in-frame ones; the method was immunoSEQ multiplex PCR. The profile shows roughly 150,000 clones, over 80% of them singletons. Germline lookup yields CDR1 MNHNS and CDR2 SASEGT. V lost 4 bases to trimming and J lost 2 bases, with 8 bases between them. The CDR3 covers 13 residues. A remark on this clone: Its antigen is unidentified.

The rearrangement uses TRBV6-1 and TRBJ1-2, with D unresolved. Sequencing used PBMCs. This TCR was sampled from a woman aged 18-29 years in good health and CMV-seronegative. The CDR3 DNA sequence: TGTGCCAGCAGTGTACCACAAAACTATGGCTACACCTTC. Translating gives CASSVPQNYGYTF.